One and the same sample provided the 19 T cell receptor beta chains below, sequenced in a study of vaccination effects on CD4 cells after COVID-19. Before any sequencing was done, the ViraFEST assay used viral peptide pools to expand antigen-specific CD4+ T cells. Following culture for approximately ten days, CD4+ T cells were isolated. All participants had two doses of either the BNT162b2 or mRNA-1273 vaccine. Sequenced by immunoSEQ multiplex PCR; TCRdb stores in-frame clones only, minus some. The sample has some 29,000 clones; about 73% are singletons. Their cognate antigens are unknown. Sequenced material: CD4+ T cells from PBMCs cultured with HCoV-OC43 spike peptides, taken after COVID-19 vaccination. Noted subset: HCoV-OC43 spike overlapping peptide pool stimulation. The origin of the receptors is a human donor who received a COVID-19 vaccine.

The J gene is TRBJ2-7, the V gene TRBV9; D is perhaps TRBD1 (6 bases). The germline V gene has CDR1 SGDLS and CDR2 YYNGEE. The CDR3 is 15 amino acids. The V end lost 6 bases, the J end lost 2 bases, and 18 bases lay between the germline ends. DNA for the CDR3: TGTGCCAGCACCGTGATCGGGACAACTCCCTACGAGCAGTACTTC. This translates into CASTVIGTTPYEQYF.

The genes are TRBV6-6 and TRBJ1-2, with a possible D match to TRBD1 (5 bases). The CDR3 has 16 residues. The germline V gene has CDR1 MNHNY and CDR2 SVGAGI (reference sequence). Trimming cost V 6 bases and J 4 bases, with 21 bases left between them. As DNA, the CDR3 is TGTGCCAGCAGCCGCAAGGACACAAGTATGGTCTATGGCTACACCTTC. This encodes CASSRKDTSMVYGYTF.

V gene TRBV6-5 combines with J gene TRBJ1-6, with a tentative D call TRBD1 (5 bases). Germline V CDR1 and CDR2: MNHEY, SVGAGI. The CDR3 consists of 15 residues. Trimming removed 6 bases from V and 10 bases from J, with 19 bases in between. CDR3 sequence reads: CASRVSGTARSPLHF. CDR3 DNA sequence: TGTGCCAGCAGGGTCAGCGGGACGGCAAGGTCACCCCTCCACTTT.

The rearrangement uses TRBV7-8 and TRBJ1-3; maybe TRBD1 (6 bases). With 1 base removed from V and 2 bases from J, the gap between germline ends came to 9 bases. Germline loops: CDR1 SGHVS, CDR2 FQNEAQ. The CDR3 extends over 15 amino acids. CDR3 sequence (DNA): TGTGCCAGCAGCTTAGGGGCAGGGGCTGGAAACACCATATATTTT. As protein: CASSLGAGAGNTIYF.

The rearrangement joins TRBV30 to TRBJ2-7, with 8 positions matching TRBD1. Germline CDR1 and CDR2: GTSNPN and SVGIG (reference sequence). CDR3 length: 15 residues. With 2 bases clipped from V and 4 bases from J, the junction kept 10 bases outside the gene matches. CDR3 loop: CAWSITQGAGYEQYF. In DNA, the CDR3 is TGTGCCTGGAGTATCACCCAGGGGGCGGGGTACGAGCAGTACTTC.

The chain is built from TRBV7-9 and TRBJ1-1; D is uncertain. The CDR3 totals 14 residues. Germline V lookup: CDR1 SEHNR, CDR2 FQNEAQ (reference sequence). V was pared by 1 base and J by 5 bases, with 11 bases between. CDR3 sequence: CASSLETVWTEAFF. CDR3 sequence (DNA): TGTGCCAGCAGCTTAGAGACCGTGTGGACTGAAGCTTTCTTT.

The sample holds one count of this clone. This chain links TRBV7-9 with TRBJ2-7; D uncertain. The germline gives CDR1 SEHNR, CDR2 FQNEAQ (reference sequence). V was pared by 1 base and J by 5 bases, with 12 bases between. The CDR3 has 14 amino acids. The CDR3 bases are TGTGCCAGCAGCTTAGAATGGGCAGCCCACGAGCAGTACTTC. Translating it yields CASSLEWAAHEQYF.

The rearrangement uses TRBV18 and TRBJ2-7; D gene unclear. CDR3 size: 13 residues. Trimming took 2 bases from V and 3 from J, leaving 8 bases between them. The germline V gene encodes CDR1 KGHSH and CDR2 LQKENI. The CDR3: CASSPFSNYEQYF. The CDR3 DNA reads as TGTGCCAGCTCACCATTCTCGAACTACGAGCAGTACTTC.

There are a few counts of this clone. The rearrangement uses TRBV11-2 and TRBJ1-1; D is uncertain. Germline assignment: CDR1 SGHAT and CDR2 FQNNGV. V lost 6 bases to trimming and J lost 6 bases, with 14 bases between them. CDR3 length equals 13 residues. Here the CDR3 reads CASRQWLGAEAFF. CDR3 DNA sequence: TGTGCCAGCAGGCAGTGGCTGGGTGCTGAAGCTTTCTTT.

The genes are TRBV14 and TRBJ2-3; tentative D call: TRBD1 (6 bases). Germline CDR1 is SGHDN and CDR2 is FVKESK. The V end was cut by 6 bases, the J end by 6 bases, with 13 bases between. The CDR3 extends over 13 amino acids. The DNA of the CDR3 is TGTGCCAGCAGACAGGGCTCCTGGGATACGCAGTATTTT. It codes for CASRQGSWDTQYF.

J is TRBJ2-3 and V is TRBV21-1. TRBV21-1 is a documented pseudogene. The CDR3 length is 12 residues. The CDR3 sequence: CASSRGTYTQYF. CDR3 nucleotide sequence: TGTGCCAGCAGCAGGGGAACTTATACGCAGTATTTT.

The genes are TRBV3-1 (or the pseudogene TRBV3-2) and TRBJ2-6, with unresolved D. Germline CDR1 is LGHDT and CDR2 is YNNKEL (reference sequence). Trimming took 0 bases from V and 1 from J, leaving 7 bases between them. This CDR3 comprises 16 residues. CDR3 coding DNA: TGTGCCAGCAGCCAAGAGATGTTATCTGGGGCCAACGTCCTGACTTTC. Translation: CASSQEMLSGANVLTF.

V gene TRBV11-2 combines with J gene TRBJ2-2; TRBD2 matches at 13 bases. The CDR3 has 20 residues. After removal of 0 bases from V and 0 bases from J, the junction contained 7 bases not matched to a gene. Germline V lookup: CDR1 SGHAT, CDR2 FQNNGV. Written as DNA, the CDR3 is TGTGCCAGCAGCTTAGATTGGACTAGCGGGAGAATACCGAACACCGGGGAGCTGTTTTTT. The encoded protein is CASSLDWTSGRIPNTGELFF.

This chain connects TRBV29-1 to TRBJ1-1; D uncertain. V lost 3 bases to trimming and J lost 0 bases, with 8 bases between them. In germline, CDR1 is SQVTM, CDR2 ANQGSEA. CDR3 size: 13 residues. The CDR3 nucleotides read TGCAGCGTTGAGATATCGATGAACACTGAAGCTTTCTTT. This sequence encodes CSVEISMNTEAFF.

This chain joins TRBV5-1 and TRBJ2-7; tentative D call: TRBD2 (7 bases). This CDR3 has 15 residues. Between the trimmed V and J ends, which lost 4 bases and 4 bases, there was a span of 18 bases. CDR1 is SGHRS and CDR2 is YFSETQ in the germline V gene. The CDR3 loop is CASSIIRGATYEQYF. In nucleotides, the CDR3 is TGCGCCAGCAGCATTATCCGGGGGGCCACTTACGAGCAGTACTTC. The entire variable domain, with the rest obtained from reference TRBV5-1 and TRBJ2-7, is as follows: KAGVTQTPRYLIKTRGQQVTLSCSPISGHRSVSWYQQTPGQGLQFLFEYFSETQRNKGNFPGRFSGRQFSNSRSEMNVSTLELGDSALYLCASSIIRGATYEQYFGPGTRLTVT.

This clone is termed large. This chain uses TRBV2 with TRBJ1-6; D ambiguous. Germline CDR1 is SNHLY and CDR2 is FYNNEI. The CDR3 sequence is 14 residues long. Trimming left V 6 bases short and J 11 bases short, with 17 bases between. The CDR3 region has the DNA TGTGCCAGCAGATTAGACGGCTTCTTAGCACCCCTCCACTTT. Residues: CASRLDGFLAPLHF.

This chain uses TRBV29-1 with TRBJ2-1; D possibly corresponds to TRBD2 (6 bases). The germline CDR1 and CDR2 sequences are SQVTM and ANQGSEA. This CDR3 comprises 13 residues. V was cut by 6 bases and J by 2 bases, with 11 bases left in between. DNA of the CDR3: TGCAGCGTCGGGGGTCGCGCCTACAATGAGCAGTTCTTC. Protein product: CSVGGRAYNEQFF.

The chain recombines TRBV27 with TRBJ1-2; D possibly corresponds to TRBD1 (5 bases). CDR3 length equals 14 residues. CDR1 MNHEY and CDR2 SMNVEV come from the germline V gene (reference sequence). V lost 5 bases to trimming and J lost 9 bases, with 19 bases between them. CDR3 sequence (DNA): TGTGCCAGCAGTGATATTTTGGGGGGAAGTCGCTACACCTTC. Translation gives CASSDILGGSRYTF.

This clone was counted only a few times. The chain joins TRBV2 to TRBJ1-5; D gene uncertain. The CDR3 length is 18 residues. Trimming took 0 bases from V and 1 from J, leaving 16 bases between them. Germline-derived CDR1 and CDR2 are SNHLY and FYNNEI. The CDR3 coding sequence is TGTGCCAGCAGTGAAGCCGGATTTTTGGCGGTAAGCAATCAGCCCCAGCATTTT. Encoded protein: CASSEAGFLAVSNQPQHF.